What follows is one T cell receptor (beta chain) and its context. This specimen belongs to a study of blood T cell repertoires in COVID-19. The CDR3 consists of 16 residues. Trimming removed 7 bases from V and 0 bases from J, with 16 bases in between. In germline, CDR1 is LNHDA, CDR2 SQIVND (reference sequence). In the study's own analysis: Estimation of nucleated cell counts was performed using reference gene primer amplification. Clones were read by immunoSEQ multiplex PCR, and TCRdb kept only the in-frame ones, dropping some. V and J calls and clone size are as listed in that table; D and trimming were resolved from the DNA. The data contain about 62,000 clones, over 75% of them singletons.

This chain uses TRBV19 with TRBJ1-3; the D gene is possibly TRBD1 (6 bases). The TCR was taken from a woman aged 55-69 years with COVID-19, enrolled during active disease. Input material: peripheral blood. In DNA form, the CDR3 reads TGTGCCAGTAAAATGACAGGAACTTACTCTGGAAACACCATATATTTT. Amino acid sequence: CASKMTGTYSGNTIYF.